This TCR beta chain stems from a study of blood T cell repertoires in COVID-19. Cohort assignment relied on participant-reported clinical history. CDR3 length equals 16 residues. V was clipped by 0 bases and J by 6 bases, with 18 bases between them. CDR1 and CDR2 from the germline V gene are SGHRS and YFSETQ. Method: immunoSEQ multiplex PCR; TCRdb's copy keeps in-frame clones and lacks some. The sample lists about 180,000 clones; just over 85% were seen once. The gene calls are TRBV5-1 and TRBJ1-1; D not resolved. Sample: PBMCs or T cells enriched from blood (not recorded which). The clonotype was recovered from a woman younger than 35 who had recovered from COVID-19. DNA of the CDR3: TGCGCCAGCAGCTTGGGGGAGGTCCCCCCCAGTCCTGAAGCTTTCTTT. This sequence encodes CASSLGEVPPSPEAFF.